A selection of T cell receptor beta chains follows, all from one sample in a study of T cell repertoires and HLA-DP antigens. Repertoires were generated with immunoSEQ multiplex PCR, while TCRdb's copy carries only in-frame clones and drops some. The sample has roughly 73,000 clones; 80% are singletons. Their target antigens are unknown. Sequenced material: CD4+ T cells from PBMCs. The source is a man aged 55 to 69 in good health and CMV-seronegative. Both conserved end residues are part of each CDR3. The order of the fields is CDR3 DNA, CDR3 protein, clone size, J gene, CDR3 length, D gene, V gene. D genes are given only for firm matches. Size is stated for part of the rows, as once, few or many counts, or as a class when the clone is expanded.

CDR3nt: TGTGCCAGCAGCCCACAGGTACAAGAGACCCAGTACTTC
CDR3aa: CASSPQVQETQYF
abundance: NA
j_gene: TRBJ2-5
len: 13
d_gene: NA
v_gene: TRBV11-2

CDR3nt: TGTGCCTGGAGAGGGGCGGGGGGGCACGAGACCCAGTACTTC
CDR3aa: CAWRGAGGHETQYF
abundance: few
j_gene: TRBJ2-5
len: 14
d_gene: TRBD2
v_gene: TRBV30

CDR3nt: TGTGCCAGTAGTATACGGTCAGGGCCCACCGGGGAGCTGTTTTTT
CDR3aa: CASSIRSGPTGELFF
abundance: NA
j_gene: TRBJ2-2
len: 15
d_gene: NA
v_gene: TRBV19

CDR3nt: TGTGCCATCAGTATCACGGGTCAAGAGACCCAGTACTTC
CDR3aa: CAISITGQETQYF
abundance: NA
j_gene: TRBJ2-5
len: 13
d_gene: NA
v_gene: TRBV10-3

CDR3nt: TGTGCCTGGAGTCGGCCATCAGGGGGATCGGAAAAACTGTTTTTT
CDR3aa: CAWSRPSGGSEKLFF
abundance: many
j_gene: TRBJ1-4
len: 15
d_gene: TRBD1
v_gene: TRBV30

CDR3nt: TGTGCCAGCAGCTTCGGGACTAGCGGGAGCCGTGAGCAGTTCTTC
CDR3aa: CASSFGTSGSREQFF
abundance: NA
j_gene: TRBJ2-1
len: 15
d_gene: TRBD2
v_gene: TRBV7-2

CDR3nt: TGTGCCAGCAGCCGCGCCCTAGCAGACACCGGGGAGCTGTTTTTT
CDR3aa: CASSRALADTGELFF
abundance: NA
j_gene: TRBJ2-2
len: 15
d_gene: NA
v_gene: TRBV7-6

CDR3nt: TGTGCCAGCTCACCTCAAGAGAACTATGGCTACACCTTC
CDR3aa: CASSPQENYGYTF
abundance: NA
j_gene: TRBJ1-2
len: 13
d_gene: NA
v_gene: TRBV18

CDR3nt: TGTGCCAGCAGTCGACAGGGGGCCTCTGGAAACACCATATATTTT
CDR3aa: CASSRQGASGNTIYF
abundance: NA
j_gene: TRBJ1-3
len: 15
d_gene: TRBD1
v_gene: TRBV7-2

CDR3nt: TGTGCCAGCAGCTTAAAAGCAGACACAGATACGCAGTATTTT
CDR3aa: CASSLKADTDTQYF
abundance: NA
j_gene: TRBJ2-3
len: 14
d_gene: NA
v_gene: TRBV7-9

CDR3nt: TGTGCCAGCGGGACAGAAGAGACCCAGTACTTC
CDR3aa: CASGTEETQYF
abundance: NA
j_gene: TRBJ2-5
len: 11
d_gene: TRBD1
v_gene: TRBV2

CDR3nt: TGTGCCAGCAGTCCGACTGGGGGATACGAGCAGTACTTC
CDR3aa: CASSPTGGYEQYF
abundance: few
j_gene: TRBJ2-7
len: 13
d_gene: NA
v_gene: TRBV6-6

CDR3nt: TGTGCCTGGAGTGTAGGTTATGGGGAGAGGCAGTACTTC
CDR3aa: CAWSVGYGERQYF
abundance: NA
j_gene: TRBJ2-7
len: 13
d_gene: NA
v_gene: TRBV30

CDR3nt: TGTGCCAGCAGCTTAGGACAGGGGTATGGCTACACCTTC
CDR3aa: CASSLGQGYGYTF
abundance: NA
j_gene: TRBJ1-2
len: 13
d_gene: TRBD1
v_gene: TRBV7-2

CDR3nt: TGTGCCAGTACTGACTTGTACCGGGGAGAAAAAAAACTGTTTTTT
CDR3aa: CASTDLYRGEKKLFF
abundance: NA
j_gene: TRBJ1-4
len: 15
d_gene: NA
v_gene: TRBV19

CDR3nt: TGTGCCTGGAGTAGGACAGGGGGGAATGAGCAGTTCTTC
CDR3aa: CAWSRTGGNEQFF
abundance: NA
j_gene: TRBJ2-1
len: 13
d_gene: TRBD1
v_gene: TRBV30

CDR3nt: TGTGCCAGCAGCCCCGTCAGAAGGAAGGAAAAACTGTTTTTT
CDR3aa: CASSPVRRKEKLFF
abundance: NA
j_gene: TRBJ1-4
len: 14
d_gene: NA
v_gene: TRBV11-2

CDR3nt: TGCGCCAGCAGCCAAGATAGTCGGGTAGCCAAAAACATTCAGTACTTC
CDR3aa: CASSQDSRVAKNIQYF
abundance: NA
j_gene: TRBJ2-4
len: 16
d_gene: NA
v_gene: TRBV4-3

CDR3nt: TGTGCCAGCAGCCAAGATCTGGTGATACAGGGAGTCGGAGAGACCCAGTACTTC
CDR3aa: CASSQDLVIQGVGETQYF
abundance: NA
j_gene: TRBJ2-5
len: 18
d_gene: NA
v_gene: TRBV14

CDR3nt: TGTGCCAGCAGCTCGGACAGGGTAAGATCCACAGATACGCAGTATTTT
CDR3aa: CASSSDRVRSTDTQYF
abundance: NA
j_gene: TRBJ2-3
len: 16
d_gene: TRBD1
v_gene: TRBV5-4

CDR3nt: TGTGCCAGCAGCGTAGCGAGCGGGATCACAGATACGCAGTATTTT
CDR3aa: CASSVASGITDTQYF
abundance: NA
j_gene: TRBJ2-3
len: 15
d_gene: TRBD2
v_gene: TRBV9

CDR3nt: TGTGCCAGCAGCTTACAGGGTAACTACGAGCAGTACTTC
CDR3aa: CASSLQGNYEQYF
abundance: NA
j_gene: TRBJ2-7
len: 13
d_gene: NA
v_gene: TRBV7-2

CDR3nt: TGTGCCAGCAGTGTCGGGGGGGGGTTCCAAGAGACCCAGTACTTC
CDR3aa: CASSVGGGFQETQYF
abundance: NA
j_gene: TRBJ2-5
len: 15
d_gene: TRBD2
v_gene: TRBV6-6

CDR3nt: TGTGCCAGCAGCATAGACCGGAATGAAAAACTGTTTTTT
CDR3aa: CASSIDRNEKLFF
abundance: few
j_gene: TRBJ1-4
len: 13
d_gene: NA
v_gene: TRBV11-2

CDR3nt: TGTGCCAGCAGCAAACAGGGGGCGAAGGGCACTGAAGCTTTCTTT
CDR3aa: CASSKQGAKGTEAFF
abundance: NA
j_gene: TRBJ1-1
len: 15
d_gene: TRBD1
v_gene: TRBV25-1

CDR3nt: TGTGCCATCAGTGAGTCCGCTTCACAAGGCCCCGGGGAGCTGTTTTTT
CDR3aa: CAISESASQGPGELFF
abundance: NA
j_gene: TRBJ2-2
len: 16
d_gene: NA
v_gene: TRBV10-3

CDR3nt: TGTGCCAGTAGTATGGGTCAGGGGTACACTGAAGCTTTCTTT
CDR3aa: CASSMGQGYTEAFF
abundance: NA
j_gene: TRBJ1-1
len: 14
d_gene: NA
v_gene: TRBV19

CDR3nt: TGTGCCAGCAGCCCTCGGGCAGGGGGATATAATTCACCCCTCCACTTT
CDR3aa: CASSPRAGGYNSPLHF
abundance: NA
j_gene: TRBJ1-6
len: 16
d_gene: TRBD1
v_gene: TRBV5-4

CDR3nt: TGTGCCAGCATCGAGGACAGGGGGTCCTACAATGAGCAGTTCTTC
CDR3aa: CASIEDRGSYNEQFF
abundance: NA
j_gene: TRBJ2-1
len: 15
d_gene: TRBD1
v_gene: TRBV2

CDR3nt: TGTGCCAGCCGTGGACAGGGGCTGGGGGACGAGCAGTACTTC
CDR3aa: CASRGQGLGDEQYF
abundance: NA
j_gene: TRBJ2-7
len: 14
d_gene: TRBD1
v_gene: TRBV5-6

CDR3nt: TGTGCCAGCTCACCGGGGATGCGGGGAAACACCATATATTTT
CDR3aa: CASSPGMRGNTIYF
abundance: NA
j_gene: TRBJ1-3
len: 14
d_gene: NA
v_gene: TRBV18

CDR3nt: TGTGCCAGCAGCCAAGAACTAGGGGCGCCGCAGTATTTT
CDR3aa: CASSQELGAPQYF
abundance: NA
j_gene: TRBJ2-3
len: 13
d_gene: NA
v_gene: TRBV4-2

CDR3nt: TGTGCCAGCAGCCTAATGGGACAGCTCTATAATTCACCCCTCCACTTT
CDR3aa: CASSLMGQLYNSPLHF
abundance: NA
j_gene: TRBJ1-6
len: 16
d_gene: TRBD1
v_gene: TRBV13

CDR3nt: TGTGCCAGCAGTTTGCTACGGGGTGAGCAGTTCTTC
CDR3aa: CASSLLRGEQFF
abundance: NA
j_gene: TRBJ2-1
len: 12
d_gene: NA
v_gene: TRBV28

CDR3nt: TGTGCCAGTAGACGGACTAGCGGGAGGGAGTCCCTGGGGGAGCAGTTCTTC
CDR3aa: CASRRTSGRESLGEQFF
abundance: NA
j_gene: TRBJ2-1
len: 17
d_gene: TRBD2
v_gene: TRBV19

CDR3nt: TGTGCCAGCAGCTACCTAGCGGGGGGACGCCAAGAGACCCAGTACTTC
CDR3aa: CASSYLAGGRQETQYF
abundance: NA
j_gene: TRBJ2-5
len: 16
d_gene: TRBD2
v_gene: TRBV5-4

CDR3nt: TGCAGCGTCCTCCGGGAGGACCAAGAGACCCAGTACTTC
CDR3aa: CSVLREDQETQYF
abundance: NA
j_gene: TRBJ2-5
len: 13
d_gene: TRBD2
v_gene: TRBV29-1

CDR3nt: TGCGCCAGCAGCTTGGGTGGTGTCATTAACACTGAAGCTTTCTTT
CDR3aa: CASSLGGVINTEAFF
abundance: NA
j_gene: TRBJ1-1
len: 15
d_gene: NA
v_gene: TRBV5-1

CDR3nt: TGTGCCAGCAGCGTGACACAGGGCACTGAAGCTTTCTTT
CDR3aa: CASSVTQGTEAFF
abundance: NA
j_gene: TRBJ1-1
len: 13
d_gene: NA
v_gene: TRBV11-2

CDR3nt: TGCGCCAGCAGCCCCGGACAGGCCGCAGATACGCAGTATTTT
CDR3aa: CASSPGQAADTQYF
abundance: NA
j_gene: TRBJ2-3
len: 14
d_gene: TRBD1
v_gene: TRBV5-1

CDR3nt: TGTGCCTGGAGTGCCGGGCTAGCGGGAGGGTATGAGCAGTTCTTC
CDR3aa: CAWSAGLAGGYEQFF
abundance: NA
j_gene: TRBJ2-1
len: 15
d_gene: TRBD2
v_gene: TRBV30

CDR3nt: TGTGCCAGCAGCCTCGACAACAGGGCTGAAGCTTTCTTT
CDR3aa: CASSLDNRAEAFF
abundance: NA
j_gene: TRBJ1-1
len: 13
d_gene: NA
v_gene: TRBV7-9

CDR3nt: TGTGCCAGCAGTTACTCTTTTACAGGGAATTCACCCCTCCACTTT
CDR3aa: CASSYSFTGNSPLHF
abundance: once
j_gene: TRBJ1-6
len: 15
d_gene: NA
v_gene: TRBV6-5

CDR3nt: TGTGCCAGCAGTCCCACCCGGTGGGGTGAAAAACTGTTTTTT
CDR3aa: CASSPTRWGEKLFF
abundance: NA
j_gene: TRBJ1-4
len: 14
d_gene: NA
v_gene: TRBV6-6

CDR3nt: TGTGCCTGGAGGACTAGCGATTTATCCTACGAGCAGTACTTC
CDR3aa: CAWRTSDLSYEQYF
abundance: NA
j_gene: TRBJ2-7
len: 14
d_gene: TRBD2
v_gene: TRBV30

CDR3nt: TGTGCCAGCAGCCAAGGGTCGTTTACAGATACGCAGTATTTT
CDR3aa: CASSQGSFTDTQYF
abundance: NA
j_gene: TRBJ2-3
len: 14
d_gene: NA
v_gene: TRBV14

CDR3nt: TGCACCAGCAGCCCGAAAACAGGGGATTCATCCTATAATTCACCCCTCCACTTT
CDR3aa: CTSSPKTGDSSYNSPLHF
abundance: many
j_gene: TRBJ1-6
len: 18
d_gene: NA
v_gene: TRBV1

CDR3nt: TGTGCCAGCAGCTTCTCTGGACTAGCGGGGGAGACCCAGTACTTC
CDR3aa: CASSFSGLAGETQYF
abundance: NA
j_gene: TRBJ2-5
len: 15
d_gene: TRBD2
v_gene: TRBV7-2

CDR3nt: TGCGCCAGCAGCTTGGGGGCAGGGGGAAATCAGCCCCAGCATTTT
CDR3aa: CASSLGAGGNQPQHF
abundance: few
j_gene: TRBJ1-5
len: 15
d_gene: TRBD1
v_gene: TRBV5-1

CDR3nt: TGTGCCAGTAGTAAACGGGGCATTAATTCACCCCTCCACTTT
CDR3aa: CASSKRGINSPLHF
abundance: NA
j_gene: TRBJ1-6
len: 14
d_gene: NA
v_gene: TRBV19

CDR3nt: TGTGCCGGCAATAGGCTCGCGGGACAGACGCAACTTTTT
CDR3aa: CAGNRLAGQTQLF
abundance: few
j_gene: TRBJ1-4
len: 13
d_gene: TRBD1
v_gene: TRBV2

CDR3nt: TGTGCCAGCAGCCCGGGACAGAACCAAGAGACCCAGTACTTC
CDR3aa: CASSPGQNQETQYF
abundance: NA
j_gene: TRBJ2-5
len: 14
d_gene: TRBD1
v_gene: TRBV5-4

CDR3nt: TGTGCCTGGACCTCCTACAATGAGCAGTTCTTC
CDR3aa: CAWTSYNEQFF
abundance: NA
j_gene: TRBJ2-1
len: 11
d_gene: NA
v_gene: TRBV30

CDR3nt: TGCGCCAGCAGCTCCACAGGGAATGGCAATCAGCCCCAGCATTTT
CDR3aa: CASSSTGNGNQPQHF
abundance: NA
j_gene: TRBJ1-5
len: 15
d_gene: NA
v_gene: TRBV5-1

CDR3nt: TGTGCCAGCAGTGTGTCGAGCGGGGGGGGTGGGGAGCAGTTCTTC
CDR3aa: CASSVSSGGGGEQFF
abundance: NA
j_gene: TRBJ2-1
len: 15
d_gene: TRBD2
v_gene: TRBV2

CDR3nt: TGTGCCAGTAAGCGTACAGGGGTGGGAGAGTTGGAGACCCAGTACTTC
CDR3aa: CASKRTGVGELETQYF
abundance: NA
j_gene: TRBJ2-5
len: 16
d_gene: TRBD1
v_gene: TRBV7-9

CDR3nt: TGTGCCAGCAGCCCGGGACAGGGGGCGGCTGAAGCTTTCTTT
CDR3aa: CASSPGQGAAEAFF
abundance: few
j_gene: TRBJ1-1
len: 14
d_gene: TRBD1
v_gene: TRBV7-9

CDR3nt: TGTGCCAGCAGCCCAGGCGGGACTAGCGTTAACACCGGGGAGCTGTTTTTT
CDR3aa: CASSPGGTSVNTGELFF
abundance: once
j_gene: TRBJ2-2
len: 17
d_gene: TRBD2
v_gene: TRBV4-2